This entry concerns a single T cell receptor beta chain. Its specificity is not known. The junction and the germline gene differ at one end; a read error may be behind it. Produced via immunoSEQ multiplex PCR; TCRdb's table is partial and in-frame only. The data show some 76,000 clones, with 80% to 90% seen just once and roughly 7.3% held by the top ten. The data were taken from a study of graft-versus-host responses after intestinal transplantation. In germline, CDR1 is MDHEN, CDR2 SYDVKM. This CDR3 region has 15 residues. The sequences come from unstimulated CD8+ T cells sorted from spleen or lymph node cells, collected before transplant. This receptor was taken from a human donor who was the organ donor for an intestinal transplant. The genes are TRBV28 and TRBJ1-6; unclear D gene. The CDR3 sequence: CAGSFTQVLLSPLHF. The CDR3 nucleotides are TGTGCCGGCAGTTTCACCCAGGTACTCCTTTCACCCCTCCACTTT.